These 2 T cell receptor beta chains share one sample of origin, sequenced in a study of blood T cell repertoires in COVID-19. Sequenced by immunoSEQ multiplex PCR; TCRdb stores in-frame clones only, minus some. The data contain around 620,000 clones, over 80% of them singletons. Sequencing used peripheral blood. Every receptor here comes from a woman aged 18-30 years with acute or convalescent COVID-19.

This clone was observed a single time. The chain uses TRBV3-1 (or the pseudogene TRBV3-2) and TRBJ1-1; D gene uncertain. V was clipped by 5 bases and J by 4 bases, with 17 bases between them. The length of the CDR3 is 15 residues. Germline assignment: CDR1 LGHDT and CDR2 YNNKEL (reference sequence). The CDR3 sequence: CASSYIPSGCTEAFF. The CDR3 bases are TGTGCCAGCAGCTATATTCCCTCGGGATGCACTGAAGCTTTCTTT.

The rearrangement joins TRBV2 to TRBJ1-5; TRBD1 aligns across 10 bases. The CDR3 spans 14 residues. The J segment lost 5 bases and the V segment lost 7 bases, leaving 5 bases of the junction unmatched. Germline CDR1 SNHLY, CDR2 FYNNEI. The CDR3 sequence: CASTGTGDYQPQHF. Here the CDR3 DNA reads TGTGCCAGCACTGGGACAGGGGACTATCAGCCCCAGCATTTT.